The entry below describes one T cell receptor (beta chain). The antigen remains unidentified. Profiled with immunoSEQ multiplex PCR; TCRdb holds only in-frame clones, not every one. The top ten hold approximately 22% of the sample, which has more than 75,000 clones, around 86% seen once. The CDR3 totals 15 residues. Germline V gene lookup returns CDR1 MNHEY and CDR2 SMNVEV (reference sequence). J was trimmed by 4 bases and V by 6 bases; bases with no gene match: 4. The data belong to a study of radiation and T cells in renal cell carcinoma. As for the study in general: Nephrectomy followed 15 Gy stereotactic body radiation by 4 weeks. Study-level points and caveats: Baseline intratumoral clonotype presence is unknown without pretreatment biopsies. Top tumor clonotypes rose in blood 2 weeks post-radiation, then contracted.

The time point: blood 2 weeks post-SBRT. Treatment described: 15 Gy SBRT to primary tumor, nephrectomy 4 weeks later. The rearrangement links TRBV27 to TRBJ1-3, with 12 bases fitting TRBD1. Sequencing was performed on blood, taken from a patient whose treatment included radiotherapy and nephrectomy. The TCR sequence derives from a woman between 45 and 65 years old with renal cell carcinoma. In DNA, the CDR3 is TGTGCCAGCAGGGGACAGGGGGCTTCAGGAAACACCATATATTTT. Protein sequence: CASRGQGASGNTIYF.